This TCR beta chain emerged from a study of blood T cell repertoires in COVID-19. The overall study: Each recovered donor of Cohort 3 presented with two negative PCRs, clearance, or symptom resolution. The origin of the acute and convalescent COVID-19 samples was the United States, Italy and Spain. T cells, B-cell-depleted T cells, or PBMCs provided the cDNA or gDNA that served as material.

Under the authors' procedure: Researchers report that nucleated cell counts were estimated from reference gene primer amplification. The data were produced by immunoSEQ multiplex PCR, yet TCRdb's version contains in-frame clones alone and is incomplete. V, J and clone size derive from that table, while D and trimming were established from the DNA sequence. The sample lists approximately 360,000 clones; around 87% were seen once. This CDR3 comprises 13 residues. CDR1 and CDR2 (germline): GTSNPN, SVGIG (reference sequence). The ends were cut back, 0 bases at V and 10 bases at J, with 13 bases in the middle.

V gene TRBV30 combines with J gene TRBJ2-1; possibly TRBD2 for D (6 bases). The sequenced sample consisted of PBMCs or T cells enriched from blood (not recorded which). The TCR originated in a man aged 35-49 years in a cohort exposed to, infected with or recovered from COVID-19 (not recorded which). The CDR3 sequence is CAWSVRTSTEQFF. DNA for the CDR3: TGTGCCTGGAGTGTACGTACTAGCACAGAGCAGTTCTTC. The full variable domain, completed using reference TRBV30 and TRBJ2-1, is SQTIHQWPATLVQPVGSPLSLECTVEGTSNPNLYWYRQAAGRGLQLLFYSVGIGQISSEVPQNLSASRPQDRQFILSSKKLLLSDSGFYLCAWSVRTSTEQFFGPGTRLTVL.